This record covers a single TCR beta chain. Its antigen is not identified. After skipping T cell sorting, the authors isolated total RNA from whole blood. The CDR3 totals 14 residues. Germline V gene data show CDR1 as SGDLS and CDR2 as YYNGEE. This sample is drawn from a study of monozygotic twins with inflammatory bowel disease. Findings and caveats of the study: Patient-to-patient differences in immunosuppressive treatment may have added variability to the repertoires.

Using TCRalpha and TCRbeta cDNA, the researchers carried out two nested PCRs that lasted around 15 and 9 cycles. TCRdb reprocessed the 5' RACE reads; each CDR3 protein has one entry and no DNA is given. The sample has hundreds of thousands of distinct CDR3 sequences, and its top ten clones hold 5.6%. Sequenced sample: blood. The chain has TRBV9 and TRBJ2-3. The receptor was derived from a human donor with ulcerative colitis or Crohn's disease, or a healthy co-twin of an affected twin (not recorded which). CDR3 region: CASSPSHGTDTQYF.